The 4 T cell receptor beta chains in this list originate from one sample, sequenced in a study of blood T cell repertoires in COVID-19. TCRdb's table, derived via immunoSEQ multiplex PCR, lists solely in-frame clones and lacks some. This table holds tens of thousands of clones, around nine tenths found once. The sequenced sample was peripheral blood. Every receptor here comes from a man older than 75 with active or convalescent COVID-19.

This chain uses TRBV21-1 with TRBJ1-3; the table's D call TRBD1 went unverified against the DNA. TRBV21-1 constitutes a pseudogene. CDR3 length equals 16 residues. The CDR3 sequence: CASIFLGLGLGNTIYF. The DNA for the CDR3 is TGTGCCAGCATATTCTTGGGGCTTGGGCTGGGAAACACCATATATTTT.

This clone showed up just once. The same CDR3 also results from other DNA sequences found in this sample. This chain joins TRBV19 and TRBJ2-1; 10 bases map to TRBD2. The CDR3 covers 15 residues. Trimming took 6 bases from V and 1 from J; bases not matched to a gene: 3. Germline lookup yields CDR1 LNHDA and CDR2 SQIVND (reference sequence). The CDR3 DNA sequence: TGTGCCAGTAGGACTAGCGGGCCTTCCTACAATGAGCAGTTCTTC. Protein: CASRTSGPSYNEQFF. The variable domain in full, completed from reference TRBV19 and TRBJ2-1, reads DGGITQSPKYLFRKEGQNVTLSCEQNLNHDAMYWYRQDPGQGLRLIYYSQIVNDFQKGDIAEGYSVSREKKESFPLTVTSAQKNPTAFYLCASRTSGPSYNEQFFGPGTRLTVL.

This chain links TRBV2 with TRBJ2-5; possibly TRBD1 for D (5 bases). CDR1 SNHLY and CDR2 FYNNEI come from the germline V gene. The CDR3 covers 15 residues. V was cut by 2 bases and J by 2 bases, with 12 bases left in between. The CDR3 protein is CASSENRGTQETQYF. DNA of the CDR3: TGTGCCAGCAGTGAAAATAGGGGCACACAAGAGACCCAGTACTTC.

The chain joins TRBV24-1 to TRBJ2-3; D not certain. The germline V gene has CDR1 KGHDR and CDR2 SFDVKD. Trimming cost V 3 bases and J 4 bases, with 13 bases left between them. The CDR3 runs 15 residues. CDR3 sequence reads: CATSDGVLSPDTQYF. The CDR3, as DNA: TGTGCCACCAGTGATGGCGTACTAAGCCCAGATACGCAGTATTTT.